This is a list of T cell receptor beta chains from one sample in a study of blood T cell repertoires in COVID-19. Here immunoSEQ multiplex PCR was the method, and the copy in TCRdb shows in-frame clones only, minus some. In the table there are around 270,000 clones, approximately 86% of which are singletons. The sample taken for sequencing was peripheral blood. Receptors originate from a man younger than 45 with active or convalescent COVID-19. CDR3s include the opening cysteine and the closing phenylalanine or tryptophan. D genes are given only for firm matches. Some rows mark clone size as missing; the rest say once, few, many or name a class of expanded clone.

DNA,CDR3,V,J,D,size
TGTGCCAGCAGTAAGGGAGACAATGGCTACACCTTC,CASSKGDNGYTF,TRBV27,TRBJ1-2,NA,NA
TGTGCCAGCAGCTTAGCCCCAAACAGGGTGGATAACTATGGCTACACCTTC,CASSLAPNRVDNYGYTF,TRBV7-6,TRBJ1-2,NA,NA
TGTGCCAGCAGCCGGATTATCGGGGATGGCGGGTACATTCAGTACTTC,CASSRIIGDGGYIQYF,TRBV6-2/TRBV6-3,TRBJ2-4,NA,NA
TGCAGCGTTGGGAGTTACACTGAAGCTTTCTTT,CSVGSYTEAFF,TRBV29-1,TRBJ1-1,NA,NA
TGTGCCAGCAGCCTTCGACAGGGGGCTTTTCCTGGGGCCAACGTCCTGACTTTC,CASSLRQGAFPGANVLTF,TRBV25-1,TRBJ2-6,TRBD1,NA
TGTGCCAGCAAGGGGAACGATGAGCAGTTCTTC,CASKGNDEQFF,TRBV14,TRBJ2-1,NA,NA
TGTGCCAGCCTCCGAGGTGGTAATAATTCACCCCTCCACTTT,CASLRGGNNSPLHF,TRBV28,TRBJ1-6,NA,NA
TGTGCCAGTAGTATCGAAAGGGGCGCTTCGGATTCACCCCTCCACTTT,CASSIERGASDSPLHF,TRBV19,TRBJ1-6,NA,NA
TGTGCCAGCAGTGTAAAGCCGGGGACTAAGAACACTGAAGCTTTCTTT,CASSVKPGTKNTEAFF,TRBV2,TRBJ1-1,NA,NA
TGTGCCAGCAGTTTTGGCAGGGTTGGAAAAGCTTTCTTT,CASSFGRVGKAFF,TRBV12-3/TRBV12-4,TRBJ1-1,NA,once
TGTGCCTGGAGTGGTTTGGGGCGGCCCTACGAGCAGTACTTC,CAWSGLGRPYEQYF,TRBV30,TRBJ2-7,NA,NA
TGTGCCAGCAGCTTAGGAACAGGGTCCAGCACAGATACGCAGTATTTT,CASSLGTGSSTDTQYF,TRBV7-6,TRBJ2-3,NA,NA
TGTGCCAGTAGGGGACAGGGCGGGTATAGCAATCAGCCCCAGCATTTT,CASRGQGGYSNQPQHF,TRBV19,TRBJ1-5,TRBD1,NA
TGTGCCAGCAGGGCAATGACACAGGGCTATGAGCAGTTCTTC,CASRAMTQGYEQFF,TRBV3-1/TRBV3-2,TRBJ2-1,NA,NA
TGTGCCAGCAGTGAAGCGCGGGGGGTCGGGGAGCTGTTTTTT,CASSEARGVGELFF,TRBV2,TRBJ2-2,TRBD2,NA
TGTGCCAGCTCGACCTTGTTGGGGGGGACAGATACGCAGTATTTT,CASSTLLGGTDTQYF,TRBV19,TRBJ2-3,TRBD2,NA